Described below is a single TCR beta chain sequence and its context. The antigen is undetermined. The sample carries other DNA sequences with the same CDR3. The sample is drawn from a study of T cell responses to AZD1222 COVID-19 vaccine. Study-wide findings and caveats: Just 5 to 7 AZD1222 recipients were seropositive at baseline. Spike-specific TCR breadth and depth both grew after two AZD1222 doses.

The ends lost 0 bases at V and 8 bases at J; junction bases unmatched: 7. This CDR3 region has 15 residues. CDR1 is LNHNV, CDR2 YYDKDF, per germline (reference sequence). Sequenced by immunoSEQ multiplex PCR; TCRdb stores in-frame clones only, minus some. Of about 150,000 clones listed, about 91% were seen once; the top ten hold roughly 3.5%. This chain joins TRBV15 and TRBJ1-1; 9 nucleotides line up with TRBD1. This receptor was obtained from an adult in good health. Sequences were derived from peripheral blood, sampled on day 0 of MenACWY control vaccination. Here the CDR3 DNA reads TGTGCCACCAGCAGAGATTTAAGGGGACAGGGCGAAGCTTTCTTT. Protein product: CATSRDLRGQGEAFF.